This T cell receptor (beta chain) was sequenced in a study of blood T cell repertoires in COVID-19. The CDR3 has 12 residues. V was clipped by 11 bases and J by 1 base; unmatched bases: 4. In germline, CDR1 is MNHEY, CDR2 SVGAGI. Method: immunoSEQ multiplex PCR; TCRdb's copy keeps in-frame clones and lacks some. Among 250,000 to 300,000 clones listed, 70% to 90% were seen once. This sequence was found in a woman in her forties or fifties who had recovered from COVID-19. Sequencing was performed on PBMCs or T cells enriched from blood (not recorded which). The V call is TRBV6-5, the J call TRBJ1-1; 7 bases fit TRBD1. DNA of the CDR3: TGTGCCGCCCACAGGGGGAACACTGAAGCTTTCTTT. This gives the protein CAAHRGNTEAFF.